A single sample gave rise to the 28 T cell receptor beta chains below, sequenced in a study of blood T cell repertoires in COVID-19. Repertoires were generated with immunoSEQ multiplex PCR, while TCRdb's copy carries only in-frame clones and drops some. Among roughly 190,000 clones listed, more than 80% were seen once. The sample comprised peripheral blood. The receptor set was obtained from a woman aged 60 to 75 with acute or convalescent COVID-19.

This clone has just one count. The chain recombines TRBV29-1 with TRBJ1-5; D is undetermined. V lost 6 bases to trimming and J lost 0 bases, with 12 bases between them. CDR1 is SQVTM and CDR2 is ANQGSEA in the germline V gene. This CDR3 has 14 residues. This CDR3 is CSVPCRYSNQPQHF. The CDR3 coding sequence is TGCAGCGTCCCCTGTCGTTATAGCAATCAGCCCCAGCATTTT.

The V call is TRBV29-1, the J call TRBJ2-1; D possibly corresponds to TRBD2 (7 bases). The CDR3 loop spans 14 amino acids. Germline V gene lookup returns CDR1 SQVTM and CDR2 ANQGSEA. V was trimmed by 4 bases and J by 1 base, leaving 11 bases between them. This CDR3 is CSVVGGQSYNEQFF. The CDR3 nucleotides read TGCAGCGTTGTCGGGGGGCAGTCCTACAATGAGCAGTTCTTC.

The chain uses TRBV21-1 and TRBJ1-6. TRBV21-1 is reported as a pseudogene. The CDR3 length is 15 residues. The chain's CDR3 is CASSNEVERVCSLHF. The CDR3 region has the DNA TGTGCCAGCAGCAATGAAGTCGAGCGGGTTTGCTCCCTCCACTTT.

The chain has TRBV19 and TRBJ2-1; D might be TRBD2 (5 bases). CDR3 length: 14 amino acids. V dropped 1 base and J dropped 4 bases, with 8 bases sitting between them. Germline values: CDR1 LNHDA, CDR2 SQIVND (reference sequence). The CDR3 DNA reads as TGTGCCAGTAGTATAGGGGGAGCGTACAATGAGCAGTTCTTC. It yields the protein CASSIGGAYNEQFF.

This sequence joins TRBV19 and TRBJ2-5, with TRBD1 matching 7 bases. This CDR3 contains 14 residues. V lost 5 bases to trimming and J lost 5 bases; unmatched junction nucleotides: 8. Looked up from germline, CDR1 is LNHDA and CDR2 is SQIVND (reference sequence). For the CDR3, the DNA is TGTGCCAGTAGTCACAGGGGATGGGAGGAGACCCAGTACTTC. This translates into CASSHRGWEETQYF.

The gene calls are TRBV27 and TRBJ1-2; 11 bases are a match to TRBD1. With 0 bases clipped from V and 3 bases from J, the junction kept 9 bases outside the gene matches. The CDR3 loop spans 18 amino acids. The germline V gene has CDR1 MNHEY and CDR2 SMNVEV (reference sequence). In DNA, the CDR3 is TGTGCCAGCAGTTTATCATCCCTTGGACAGGGGGCTGACTATGGCTACACCTTC. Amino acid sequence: CASSLSSLGQGADYGYTF.

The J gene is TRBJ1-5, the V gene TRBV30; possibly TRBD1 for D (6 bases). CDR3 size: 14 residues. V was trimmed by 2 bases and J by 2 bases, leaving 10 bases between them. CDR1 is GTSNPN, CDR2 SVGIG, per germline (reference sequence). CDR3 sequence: CAWSLGQRNQPQHF. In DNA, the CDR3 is TGTGCCTGGAGTTTAGGACAGCGCAATCAGCCCCAGCATTTT.

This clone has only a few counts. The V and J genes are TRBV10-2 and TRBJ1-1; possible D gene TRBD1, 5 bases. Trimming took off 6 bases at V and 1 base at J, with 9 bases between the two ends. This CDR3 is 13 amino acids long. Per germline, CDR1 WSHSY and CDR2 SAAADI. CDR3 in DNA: TGCGCCAGCAGGCCCACAGGGAACACTGAAGCTTTCTTT. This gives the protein CASRPTGNTEAFF.

The CDR3 spells CASGLSRDLGYNEQFF. The CDR3 region has the DNA TGTGCTAGTGGTTTGTCGCGGGACCTCGGGTACAATGAGCAGTTCTTC. The chain carries TRBV12-5 and TRBJ2-1; D may be TRBD2 (6 bases). The V gene's germline CDR1 is LGHNT and CDR2 FRNRAP. The ends were cut back, 2 bases at V and 4 bases at J, with 15 bases in the middle. The CDR3 is made up of 16 amino acids.

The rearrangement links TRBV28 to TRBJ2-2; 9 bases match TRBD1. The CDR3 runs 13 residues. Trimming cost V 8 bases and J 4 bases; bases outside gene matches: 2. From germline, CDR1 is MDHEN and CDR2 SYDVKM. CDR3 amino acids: CASLTGGTGELFF. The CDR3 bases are TGTGCCAGCCTGACAGGGGGCACCGGGGAGCTGTTTTTT.

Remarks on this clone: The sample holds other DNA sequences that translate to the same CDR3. The CDR3, as DNA: TGTGCCAGCAGCGGACTAGCGGGAGTGGGGGAGCAGTACTTC. This codes for CASSGLAGVGEQYF. This chain joins TRBV9 and TRBJ2-7; 12 nucleotides agree with TRBD2. This CDR3 spans 14 amino acids. Germline CDR1 is SGDLS and CDR2 is YYNGEE. Trimming at V came to 3 bases and at J to 7 bases, leaving 5 bases not matched to a gene.

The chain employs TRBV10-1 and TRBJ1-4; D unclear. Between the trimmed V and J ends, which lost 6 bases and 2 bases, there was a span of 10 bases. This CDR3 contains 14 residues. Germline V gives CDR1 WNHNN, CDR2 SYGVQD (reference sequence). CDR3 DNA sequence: TGCGCCAGCAGGGGGAGGAGGACTAATGAAAAACTGTTTTTT. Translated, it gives CASRGRRTNEKLFF.

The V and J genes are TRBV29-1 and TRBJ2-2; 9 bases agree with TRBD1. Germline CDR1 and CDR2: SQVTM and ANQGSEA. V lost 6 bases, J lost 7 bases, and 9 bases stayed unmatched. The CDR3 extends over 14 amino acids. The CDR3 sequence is CSVPRGTGNGELFF. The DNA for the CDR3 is TGCAGCGTCCCTCGTGGGACAGGGAACGGGGAGCTGTTTTTT.

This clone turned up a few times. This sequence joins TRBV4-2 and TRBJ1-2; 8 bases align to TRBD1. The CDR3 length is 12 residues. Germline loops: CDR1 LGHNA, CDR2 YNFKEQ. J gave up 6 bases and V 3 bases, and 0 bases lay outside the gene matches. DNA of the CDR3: TGTGCCAGCAGCCAGACAGGGGATGGCTACACCTTC. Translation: CASSQTGDGYTF.

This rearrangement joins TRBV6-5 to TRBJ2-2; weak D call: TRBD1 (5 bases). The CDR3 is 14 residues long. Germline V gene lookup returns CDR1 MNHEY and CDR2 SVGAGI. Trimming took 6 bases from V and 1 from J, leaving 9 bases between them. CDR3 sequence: CASRMTVNTGELFF. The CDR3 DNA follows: TGTGCCAGCAGGATGACAGTGAACACCGGGGAGCTGTTTTTT.

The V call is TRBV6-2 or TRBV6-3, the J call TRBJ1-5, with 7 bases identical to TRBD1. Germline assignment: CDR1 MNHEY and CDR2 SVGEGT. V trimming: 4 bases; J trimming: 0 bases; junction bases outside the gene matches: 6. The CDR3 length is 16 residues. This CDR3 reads CASSFGQAASNQPQHF. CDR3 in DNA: TGTGCCAGCAGTTTCGGACAGGCGGCTAGCAATCAGCCCCAGCATTTT.

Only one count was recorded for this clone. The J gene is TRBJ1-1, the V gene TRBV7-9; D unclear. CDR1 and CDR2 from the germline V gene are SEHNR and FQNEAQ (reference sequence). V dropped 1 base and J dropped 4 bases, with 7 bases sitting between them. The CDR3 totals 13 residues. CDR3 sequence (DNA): TGTGCCAGCAGCTTAGGTTCGGGCACTGAAGCTTTCTTT. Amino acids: CASSLGSGTEAFF.

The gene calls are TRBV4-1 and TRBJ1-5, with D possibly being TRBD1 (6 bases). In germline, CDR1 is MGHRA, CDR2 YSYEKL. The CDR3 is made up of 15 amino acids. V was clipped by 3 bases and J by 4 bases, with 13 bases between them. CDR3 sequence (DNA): TGCGCCAGCAGCCATCCCGGACAGATAAATCAGCCCCAGCATTTT. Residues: CASSHPGQINQPQHF.

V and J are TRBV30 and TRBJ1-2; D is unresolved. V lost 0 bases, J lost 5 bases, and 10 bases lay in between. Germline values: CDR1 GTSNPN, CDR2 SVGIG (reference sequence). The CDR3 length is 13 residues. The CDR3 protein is CAWSVAYGYGYTF. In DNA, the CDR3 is TGTGCCTGGAGTGTAGCCTATGGTTATGGCTACACCTTC.

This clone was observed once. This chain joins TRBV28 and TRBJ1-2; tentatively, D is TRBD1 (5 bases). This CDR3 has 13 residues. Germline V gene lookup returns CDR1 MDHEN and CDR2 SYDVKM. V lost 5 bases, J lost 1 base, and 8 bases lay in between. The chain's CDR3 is CASSNRLNYGYTF. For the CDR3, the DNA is TGTGCCAGCAGTAACAGGCTTAACTATGGCTACACCTTC.

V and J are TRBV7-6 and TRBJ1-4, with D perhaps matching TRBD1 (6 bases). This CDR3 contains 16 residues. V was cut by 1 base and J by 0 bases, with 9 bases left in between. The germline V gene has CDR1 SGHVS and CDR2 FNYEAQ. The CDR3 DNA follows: TGTGCCAGCAGCTTAGGGGGGGGCACAACTAATGAAAAACTGTTTTTT. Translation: CASSLGGGTTNEKLFF.

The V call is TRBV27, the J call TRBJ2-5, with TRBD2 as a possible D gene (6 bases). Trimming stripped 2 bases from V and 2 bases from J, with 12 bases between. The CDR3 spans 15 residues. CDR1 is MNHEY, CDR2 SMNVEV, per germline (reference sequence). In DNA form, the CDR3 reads TGTGCCAGCAGTTTAGGGGGAGGCGAACAAGAGACCCAGTACTTC. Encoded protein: CASSLGGGEQETQYF.

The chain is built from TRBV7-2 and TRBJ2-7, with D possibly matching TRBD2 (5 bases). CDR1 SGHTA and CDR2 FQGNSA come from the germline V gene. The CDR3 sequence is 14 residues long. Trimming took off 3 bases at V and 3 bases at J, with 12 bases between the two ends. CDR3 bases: TGTGCCAGCAGCTTCGGTCCCGGGAACTACGAGCAGTACTTC. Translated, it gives CASSFGPGNYEQYF.

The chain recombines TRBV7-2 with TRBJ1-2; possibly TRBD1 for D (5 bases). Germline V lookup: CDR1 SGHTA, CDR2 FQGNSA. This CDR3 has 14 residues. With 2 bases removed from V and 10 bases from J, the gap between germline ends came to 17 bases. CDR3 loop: CASSLLQVNSHYTF. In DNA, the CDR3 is TGTGCCAGCAGCTTACTACAGGTTAATTCTCACTACACCTTC.

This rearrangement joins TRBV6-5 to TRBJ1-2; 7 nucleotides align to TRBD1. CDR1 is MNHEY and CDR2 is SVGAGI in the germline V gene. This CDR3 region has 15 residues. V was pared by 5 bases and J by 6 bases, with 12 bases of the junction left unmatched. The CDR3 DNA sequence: TGTGCCAGCAGTCACAACAGGGGAAATTCACATGGCTACACCTTC. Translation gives CASSHNRGNSHGYTF.

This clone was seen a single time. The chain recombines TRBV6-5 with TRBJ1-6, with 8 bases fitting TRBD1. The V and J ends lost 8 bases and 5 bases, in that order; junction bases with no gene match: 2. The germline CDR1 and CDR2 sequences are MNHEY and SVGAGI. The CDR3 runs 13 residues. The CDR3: CASRGQDNSPLHF. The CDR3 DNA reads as TGTGCCAGCCGGGGACAGGATAATTCACCCCTCCACTTT.

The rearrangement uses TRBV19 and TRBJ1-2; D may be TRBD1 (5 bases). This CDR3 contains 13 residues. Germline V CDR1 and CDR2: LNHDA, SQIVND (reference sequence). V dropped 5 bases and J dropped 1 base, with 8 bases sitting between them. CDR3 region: CASSSQVNYGYTF. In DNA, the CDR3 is TGTGCCAGTAGTTCACAGGTTAACTATGGCTACACCTTC. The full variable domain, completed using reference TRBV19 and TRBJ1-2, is DGGITQSPKYLFRKEGQNVTLSCEQNLNHDAMYWYRQDPGQGLRLIYYSQIVNDFQKGDIAEGYSVSREKKESFPLTVTSAQKNPTAFYLCASSSQVNYGYTFGSGTRLTVV.

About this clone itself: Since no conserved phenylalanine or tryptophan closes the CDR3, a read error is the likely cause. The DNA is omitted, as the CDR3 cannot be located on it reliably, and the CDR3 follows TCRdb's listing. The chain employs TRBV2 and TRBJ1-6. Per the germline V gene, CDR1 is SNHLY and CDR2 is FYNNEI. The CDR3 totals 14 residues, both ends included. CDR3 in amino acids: CASSERPDSGILFN.